This paragraph reports one T cell receptor beta chain. The antigen is undetermined. The data were obtained in a study of OX40 agonist ivuxolimab in advanced cancers. Study-wide context: Participants, 80% to 90% male, averaged around 64 years of age, ranging from about 20 to 80. Past anti-PD-1, anti-PD-L1 or anti-CTLA-4 therapy was accepted, and approximately 37% had received some. Three patients had partial responses: one hepatocellular carcinoma, two cutaneous melanoma.

Using immunoSEQ multiplex PCR, the repertoire was profiled, and TCRdb retains in-frame clones only, with some absent. The data contain about 54,000 clones, around 93% of them singletons. Germline trimming cut 4 bases from V and 7 bases from J; bases unmatched to any gene: 7. Germline-derived CDR1 and CDR2 are MGHRA and YSYEKL. The CDR3 runs to 15 residues. Findings and limits, study-wide: Antigen specificity of clonally expanded peripheral T cells was not established.

This sequence joins TRBV4-1 and TRBJ1-6; 7 bases agree with TRBD1. The starting material was CD4+ or CD8+ T cells sorted from blood, obtained in a trial of the OX40 agonist ivuxolimab. This TCR was recovered from an adult with an advanced solid tumor such as melanoma, head and neck, liver or kidney cancer. The CDR3 protein is CASSPHGTENSPLHF. The CDR3 DNA follows: TGCGCCAGCAGCCCGCACGGGACAGAGAATTCACCCCTCCACTTT.